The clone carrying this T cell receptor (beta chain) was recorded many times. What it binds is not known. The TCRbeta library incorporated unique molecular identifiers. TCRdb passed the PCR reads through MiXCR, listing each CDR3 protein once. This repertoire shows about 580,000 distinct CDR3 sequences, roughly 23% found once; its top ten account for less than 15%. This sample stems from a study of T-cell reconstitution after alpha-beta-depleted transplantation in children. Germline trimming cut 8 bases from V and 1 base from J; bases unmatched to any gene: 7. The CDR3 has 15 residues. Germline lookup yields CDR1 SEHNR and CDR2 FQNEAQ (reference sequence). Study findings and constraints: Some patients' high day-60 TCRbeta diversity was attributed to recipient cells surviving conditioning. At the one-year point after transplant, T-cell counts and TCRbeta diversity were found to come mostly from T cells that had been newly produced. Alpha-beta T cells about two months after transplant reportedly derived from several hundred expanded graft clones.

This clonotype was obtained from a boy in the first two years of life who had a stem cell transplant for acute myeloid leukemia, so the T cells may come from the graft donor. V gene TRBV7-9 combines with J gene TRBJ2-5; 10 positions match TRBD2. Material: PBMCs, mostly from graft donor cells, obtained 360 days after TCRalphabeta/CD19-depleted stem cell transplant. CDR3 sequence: CASFGTSEFQETQYF. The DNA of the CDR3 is TGTGCCAGCTTTGGGACTAGCGAGTTCCAAGAGACCCAGTACTTC.